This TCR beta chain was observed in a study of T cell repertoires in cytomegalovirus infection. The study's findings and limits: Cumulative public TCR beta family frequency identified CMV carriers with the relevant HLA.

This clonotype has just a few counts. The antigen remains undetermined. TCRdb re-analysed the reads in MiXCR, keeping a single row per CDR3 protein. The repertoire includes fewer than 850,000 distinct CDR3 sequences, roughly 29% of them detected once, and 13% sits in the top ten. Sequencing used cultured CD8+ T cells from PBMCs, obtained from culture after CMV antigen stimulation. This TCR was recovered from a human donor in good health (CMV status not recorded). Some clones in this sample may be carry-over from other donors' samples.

Here the CDR3 DNA reads TGTGCCAGCAGTTTAAGCAAAGCAGAGTACGAAGAGACCCAGTACTTC. Residues: CASSLSKAEYEETQYF. V usage is TRBV12-3 or TRBV12-4 and J usage is TRBJ2-5; D is undetermined. The V end lost 2 bases, the J end lost 3 bases, and 16 bases lay between the germline ends. This CDR3 contains 16 residues.